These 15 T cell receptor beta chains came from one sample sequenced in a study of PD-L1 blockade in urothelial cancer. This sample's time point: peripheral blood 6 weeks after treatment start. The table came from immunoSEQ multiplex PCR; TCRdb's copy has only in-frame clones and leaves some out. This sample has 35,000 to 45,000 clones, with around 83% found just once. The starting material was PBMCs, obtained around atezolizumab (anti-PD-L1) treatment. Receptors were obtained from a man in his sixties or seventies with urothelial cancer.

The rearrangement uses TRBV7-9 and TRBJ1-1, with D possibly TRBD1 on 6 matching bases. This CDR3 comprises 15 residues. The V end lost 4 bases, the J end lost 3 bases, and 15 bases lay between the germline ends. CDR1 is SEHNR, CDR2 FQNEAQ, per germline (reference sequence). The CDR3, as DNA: TGTGCCAGCAGCTATAACAGGGTTAGAGACACTGAAGCTTTCTTT. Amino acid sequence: CASSYNRVRDTEAFF.

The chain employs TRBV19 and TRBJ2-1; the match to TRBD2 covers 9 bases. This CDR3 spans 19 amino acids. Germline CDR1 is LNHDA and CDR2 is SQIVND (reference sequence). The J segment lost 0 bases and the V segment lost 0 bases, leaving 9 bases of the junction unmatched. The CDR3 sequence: CASSIDGPSGISSYNEQFF. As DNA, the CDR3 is TGTGCCAGTAGTATAGATGGTCCTAGCGGGATTAGCTCCTACAATGAGCAGTTCTTC.

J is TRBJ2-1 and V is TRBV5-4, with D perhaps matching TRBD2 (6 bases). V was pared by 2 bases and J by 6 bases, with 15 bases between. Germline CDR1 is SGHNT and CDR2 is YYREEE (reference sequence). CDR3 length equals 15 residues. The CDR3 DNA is TGTGCCAGCAGCTTTGGGGGGAGGCCCCCCAATGAGCAGTTCTTC. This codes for CASSFGGRPPNEQFF.

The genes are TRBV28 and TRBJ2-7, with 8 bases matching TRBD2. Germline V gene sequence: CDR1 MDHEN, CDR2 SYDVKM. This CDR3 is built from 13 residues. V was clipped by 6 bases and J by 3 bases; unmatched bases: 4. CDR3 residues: CASSIGTSYEQYF. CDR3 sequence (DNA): TGTGCCAGCAGCATCGGGACTAGCTACGAGCAGTACTTC.

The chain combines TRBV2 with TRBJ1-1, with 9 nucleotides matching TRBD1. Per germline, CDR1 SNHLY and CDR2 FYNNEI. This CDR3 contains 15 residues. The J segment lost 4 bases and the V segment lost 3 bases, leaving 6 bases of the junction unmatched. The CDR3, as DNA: TGTGCCAGCAGTGAGGGACAGGGTATTTCCACTGAAGCTTTCTTT. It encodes CASSEGQGISTEAFF.

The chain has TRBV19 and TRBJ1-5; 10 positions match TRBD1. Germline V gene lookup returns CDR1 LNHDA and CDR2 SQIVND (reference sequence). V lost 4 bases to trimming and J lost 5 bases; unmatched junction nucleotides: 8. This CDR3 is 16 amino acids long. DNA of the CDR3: TGTGCCAGTAGTACCCTCCCGGGACAGGGGTATCAGCCCCAGCATTTT. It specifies CASSTLPGQGYQPQHF.

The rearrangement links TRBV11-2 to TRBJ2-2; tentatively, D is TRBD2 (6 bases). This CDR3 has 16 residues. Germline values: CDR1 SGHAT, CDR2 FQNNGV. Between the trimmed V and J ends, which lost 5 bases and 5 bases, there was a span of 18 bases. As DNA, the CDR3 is TGTGCCAGCAGCCCCCCTCTGGGTGGAGGGACCGGGGAGCTGTTTTTT. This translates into CASSPPLGGGTGELFF.

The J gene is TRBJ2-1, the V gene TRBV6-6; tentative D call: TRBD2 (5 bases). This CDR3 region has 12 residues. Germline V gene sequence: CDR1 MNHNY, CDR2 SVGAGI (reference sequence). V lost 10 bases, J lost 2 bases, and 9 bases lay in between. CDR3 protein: CAIDGTYNEQFF. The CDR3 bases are TGTGCCATCGACGGGACCTACAATGAGCAGTTCTTC.

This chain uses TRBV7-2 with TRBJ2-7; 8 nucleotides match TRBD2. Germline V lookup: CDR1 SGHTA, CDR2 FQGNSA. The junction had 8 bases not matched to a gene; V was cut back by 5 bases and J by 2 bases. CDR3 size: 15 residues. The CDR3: CASSPGTSHAYEQYF. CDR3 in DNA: TGTGCCAGCAGCCCGGGGACTAGTCATGCCTACGAGCAGTACTTC.

CDR3 coding DNA: TGTGCCAGCAGCTTAGGCGGCTTGTTCGATGAAAAACTGTTTTTT. Encoded protein: CASSLGGLFDEKLFF. This sequence joins TRBV7-9 and TRBJ1-4; D not certain. The CDR3 consists of 15 residues. The V gene lost 1 base and the J gene lost 6 bases, with 12 bases spanning the gap. Germline CDR1 is SEHNR and CDR2 is FQNEAQ (reference sequence).

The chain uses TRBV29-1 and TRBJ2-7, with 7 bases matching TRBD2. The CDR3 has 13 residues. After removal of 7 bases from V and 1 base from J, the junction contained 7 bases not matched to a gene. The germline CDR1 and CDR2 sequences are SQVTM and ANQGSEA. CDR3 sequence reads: CSAVSGSSYEQYF. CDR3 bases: TGCAGCGCCGTTAGCGGGTCTTCCTACGAGCAGTACTTC.

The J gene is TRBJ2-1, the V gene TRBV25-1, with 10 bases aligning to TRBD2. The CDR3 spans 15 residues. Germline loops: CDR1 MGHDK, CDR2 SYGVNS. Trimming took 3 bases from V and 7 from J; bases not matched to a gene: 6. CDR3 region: CASSDMSSGSNEQFF. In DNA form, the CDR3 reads TGTGCCAGCAGTGATATGTCTAGCGGGAGTAATGAGCAGTTCTTC.

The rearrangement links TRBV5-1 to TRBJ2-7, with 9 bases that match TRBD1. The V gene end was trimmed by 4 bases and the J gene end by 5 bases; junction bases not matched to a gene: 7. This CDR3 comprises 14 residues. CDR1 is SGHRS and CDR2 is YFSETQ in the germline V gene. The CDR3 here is CASSHDRGADEQYF. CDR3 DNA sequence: TGCGCCAGCAGCCACGACAGGGGGGCGGACGAGCAGTACTTC.

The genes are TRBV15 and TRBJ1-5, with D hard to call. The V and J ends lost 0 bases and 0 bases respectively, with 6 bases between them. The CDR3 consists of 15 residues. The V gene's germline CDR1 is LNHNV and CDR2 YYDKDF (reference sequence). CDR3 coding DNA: TGTGCCACCAGCAGAGACCGGGGTAGCAATCAGCCCCAGCATTTT. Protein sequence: CATSRDRGSNQPQHF.

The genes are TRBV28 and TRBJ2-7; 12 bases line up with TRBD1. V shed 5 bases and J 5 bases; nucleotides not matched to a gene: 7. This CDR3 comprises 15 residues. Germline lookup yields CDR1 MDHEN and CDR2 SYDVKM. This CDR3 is CASSGSGTGGNEQYF. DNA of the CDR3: TGTGCCAGCAGTGGATCCGGGACAGGGGGCAACGAGCAGTACTTC.